Included here is one T cell receptor beta chain sequence, with context. The sample originates from a study of technical replicates of blood from a few donors. This CDR3 spans 16 amino acids. Trimming cost V 0 bases and J 2 bases, with 13 bases left between them. Germline V CDR1 and CDR2: SGDLS, YYNGEE. The table came from immunoSEQ multiplex PCR; TCRdb's copy has only in-frame clones and leaves some out. The sample shows around 83,000 clones, roughly 94% of them seen only once. Material: T cells isolated from PBMCs. The sequence was obtained from a human donor in good health. The rearrangement joins TRBV9 to TRBJ2-3; D might be TRBD2 (5 bases). CDR3 bases: TGTGCCAGCAGCGTAGAAGGCGCAGGACTCACAGATACGCAGTATTTT. Residues: CASSVEGAGLTDTQYF.